A single sample gave rise to the 14 T cell receptor beta chains below, sequenced in a study of shared clonotypes between healthy human individuals. Sequenced by immunoSEQ multiplex PCR; TCRdb stores in-frame clones only, minus some. Among some 1,100,000 clones listed, about 80% were seen once. The sample was memory CD4+ T cells from PBMCs. The sample's subset: CD45RA-negative fraction. These TCRs come from a man aged 18 to 29 in good health. Some clones in this sample may be carry-over from other donors' samples.

The chain recombines TRBV9 with TRBJ2-1; 8 positions agree with TRBD1. There are 15 residues in the CDR3. Germline loops: CDR1 SGDLS, CDR2 YYNGEE. With V trimmed by 3 bases and J by 5 bases, 7 bases remained unmatched. This chain's CDR3 is CASSAVGTGDNEQFF. The CDR3 DNA reads TGTGCCAGCAGCGCGGTCGGGACAGGAGACAATGAGCAGTTCTTC.

J is TRBJ1-1 and V is TRBV10-3; D may be TRBD1 (6 bases). Germline values: CDR1 ENHRY, CDR2 SYGVKD. The CDR3 is made up of 14 amino acids. V was clipped by 10 bases and J by 5 bases, with 20 bases between them. CDR3 region: CATLGGQQGTEAFF. CDR3 coding DNA: TGTGCCACCCTAGGCGGGCAGCAGGGGACTGAAGCTTTCTTT.

This clone was seen a few times. The chain uses TRBV27 and TRBJ1-5; possible D gene TRBD1, 6 bases. Trimming pared 5 bases from V and 0 bases from J, leaving 14 bases between. Germline V gene lookup returns CDR1 MNHEY and CDR2 SMNVEV (reference sequence). The CDR3 length is 16 residues. CDR3 sequence: CASSARTAYSNQPQHF. Written as DNA, the CDR3 is TGTGCCAGCAGTGCCCGGACAGCGTATAGCAATCAGCCCCAGCATTTT.

This rearrangement joins TRBV6-5 to TRBJ2-3; 7 bases are shared with TRBD2. V was pared by 6 bases and J by 4 bases, with 7 bases of the junction left unmatched. This CDR3 spans 14 amino acids. Germline V gene lookup returns CDR1 MNHEY and CDR2 SVGAGI. CDR3 protein: CASRMAGAPDTQYF. The DNA for the CDR3 is TGTGCCAGCAGAATGGCGGGAGCTCCAGATACGCAGTATTTT.

J is TRBJ2-3 and V is TRBV5-1; D not resolved. The CDR3 consists of 17 residues. V was cut by 4 bases and J by 0 bases, with 18 bases left in between. Germline CDR1 SGHRS, CDR2 YFSETQ. CDR3 amino acids: CASSQLTHYASTDTQYF. CDR3 nucleotide sequence: TGCGCCAGCAGCCAACTGACTCACTACGCTAGCACAGATACGCAGTATTTT.

The V and J genes are TRBV2 and TRBJ1-1; D might be TRBD1 (5 bases). Trimming shortened V by 10 bases and J by 0 bases, and 12 bases separated the two germline ends. This CDR3 has 13 residues. Germline V lookup: CDR1 SNHLY, CDR2 FYNNEI. The CDR3, as DNA: TGTGCCACTTCTAGGGGAATGAACACTGAAGCTTTCTTT. Protein product: CATSRGMNTEAFF.

The CDR3 DNA follows: TGTGCCAGCAGCCCTGCCAGAGGACAGGTTAACACTGAAGCTTTCTTT. Translation gives CASSPARGQVNTEAFF. This rearrangement joins TRBV5-4 to TRBJ1-1; 7 nucleotides line up with TRBD1. Trimming took 4 bases from V and 2 from J; bases not matched to a gene: 11. Germline V gene sequence: CDR1 SGHNT, CDR2 YYREEE (reference sequence). CDR3 length: 16 amino acids.

The chain uses TRBV4-2 and TRBJ2-1; the D is unclear. CDR1 and CDR2 (germline): LGHNA, YNFKEQ. The V end was cut by 3 bases, the J end by 0 bases, with 18 bases between. This CDR3 is built from 18 residues. The CDR3: CASSHGKGGSSSYNEQFF. CDR3 sequence (DNA): TGTGCCAGCAGCCATGGTAAAGGCGGCAGCAGCTCCTACAATGAGCAGTTCTTC.

The chain uses TRBV6-1 and TRBJ1-5; no clear D. Looked up from germline, CDR1 is MNHNS and CDR2 is SASEGT. This CDR3 has 14 residues. Trimming left V 4 bases short and J 6 bases short, with 13 bases between. The DNA for the CDR3 is TGTGCCAGCAGTGCCGACCATTCCGGTCAGCCCCAGCATTTT. It is translated as CASSADHSGQPQHF.

This chain links TRBV6-1 with TRBJ2-7; 7 bases fit TRBD2. The V and J ends lost 4 bases and 2 bases, in that order; junction bases with no gene match: 8. Germline CDR1 is MNHNS and CDR2 is SASEGT. CDR3 length equals 15 residues. CDR3 amino acids: CASSGWSGAPYEQYF. As DNA, the CDR3 is TGTGCCAGCAGTGGTTGGAGCGGGGCACCCTACGAGCAGTACTTC.

The chain employs TRBV6-1 and TRBJ2-5, with 8 bases that match TRBD2. Trimming took 6 bases from V and 5 from J; bases not matched to a gene: 8. CDR3 length equals 14 residues. The germline gives CDR1 MNHNS, CDR2 SASEGT. CDR3 residues: CASRERTGGETQYF. The CDR3 coding sequence is TGTGCCAGCAGAGAACGGACGGGGGGGGAGACCCAGTACTTC.

The V gene is TRBV4-2, the J gene TRBJ1-2; unclear D gene. The CDR3 runs 16 residues. The V and J ends lost 0 bases and 2 bases respectively, with 13 bases between them. Looked up from germline, CDR1 is LGHNA and CDR2 is YNFKEQ. DNA of the CDR3: TGTGCCAGCAGCCAAGATATAGTCCGGGGAAACTATGGCTACACCTTC. This translates into CASSQDIVRGNYGYTF.

The J gene is TRBJ1-5, the V gene TRBV15; D ambiguous. The CDR3 covers 16 residues. The V gene's germline CDR1 is LNHNV and CDR2 YYDKDF (reference sequence). The V end was cut by 0 bases, the J end by 1 base, with 10 bases between. The CDR3 loop is CATSRDRGRSNQPQHF. CDR3 sequence (DNA): TGTGCCACCAGCAGAGACAGAGGGCGAAGCAATCAGCCCCAGCATTTT.

This chain links TRBV4-2 with TRBJ2-5, with 16 nucleotides matching TRBD2. The CDR3 is 17 residues long. CDR1 and CDR2 from the germline V gene are LGHNA and YNFKEQ. The V gene end was trimmed by 3 bases and the J gene end by 5 bases; junction bases not matched to a gene: 6. CDR3 protein: CASSQGLAGGTGETQYF. In DNA, the CDR3 is TGTGCCAGCAGCCAGGGACTAGCGGGAGGGACGGGGGAGACCCAGTACTTC.